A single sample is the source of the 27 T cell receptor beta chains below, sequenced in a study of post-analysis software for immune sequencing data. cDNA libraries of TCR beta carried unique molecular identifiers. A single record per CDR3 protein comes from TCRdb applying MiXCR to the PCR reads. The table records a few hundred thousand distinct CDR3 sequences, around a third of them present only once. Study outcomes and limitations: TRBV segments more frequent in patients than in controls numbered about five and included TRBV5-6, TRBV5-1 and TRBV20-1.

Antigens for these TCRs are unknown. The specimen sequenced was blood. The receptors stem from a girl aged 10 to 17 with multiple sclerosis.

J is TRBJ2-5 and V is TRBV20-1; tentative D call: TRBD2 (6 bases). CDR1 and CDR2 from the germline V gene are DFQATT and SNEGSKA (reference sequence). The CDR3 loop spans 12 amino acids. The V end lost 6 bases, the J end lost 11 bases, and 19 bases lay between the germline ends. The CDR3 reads CSANGDSGEQYF. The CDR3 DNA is TGCAGTGCCAATGGGGACTCCGGAGAGCAGTACTTC.

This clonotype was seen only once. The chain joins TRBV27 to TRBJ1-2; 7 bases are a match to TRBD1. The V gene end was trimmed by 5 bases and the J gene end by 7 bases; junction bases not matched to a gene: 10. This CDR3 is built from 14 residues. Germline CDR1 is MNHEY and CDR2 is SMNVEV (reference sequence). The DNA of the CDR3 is TGTGCCAGCAGTGGCAACAGGGGTCTGGCTGGCTACACCTTC. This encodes CASSGNRGLAGYTF.

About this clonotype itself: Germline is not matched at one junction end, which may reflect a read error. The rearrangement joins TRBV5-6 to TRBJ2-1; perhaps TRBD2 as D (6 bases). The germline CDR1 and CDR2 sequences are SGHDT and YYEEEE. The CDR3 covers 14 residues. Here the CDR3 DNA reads TGTGCCAGCAGATTGGGGGGTGGAGTCAATGAGCAGTTCTTC. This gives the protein CASRLGGGVNEQFF.

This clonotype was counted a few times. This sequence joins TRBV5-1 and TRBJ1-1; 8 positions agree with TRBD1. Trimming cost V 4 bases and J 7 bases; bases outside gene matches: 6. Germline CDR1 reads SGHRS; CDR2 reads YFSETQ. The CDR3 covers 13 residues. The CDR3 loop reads CASSMAGGVEAFF. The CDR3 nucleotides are TGCGCCAGCAGCATGGCAGGGGGCGTTGAAGCTTTCTTT.

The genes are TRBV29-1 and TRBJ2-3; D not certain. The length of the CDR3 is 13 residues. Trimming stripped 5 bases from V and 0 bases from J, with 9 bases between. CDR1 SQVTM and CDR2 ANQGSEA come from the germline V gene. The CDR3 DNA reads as TGCAGCGTTCTTGGACGGAGCACAGATACGCAGTATTTT. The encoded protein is CSVLGRSTDTQYF.

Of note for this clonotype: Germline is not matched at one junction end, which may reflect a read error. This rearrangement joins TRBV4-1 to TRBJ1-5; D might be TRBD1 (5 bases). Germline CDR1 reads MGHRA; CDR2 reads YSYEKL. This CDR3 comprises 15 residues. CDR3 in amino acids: CASGQEGPLNQPQHF. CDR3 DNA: TGCGCCAGCGGCCAAGAGGGACCGCTCAATCAGCCCCAGCATTTT.

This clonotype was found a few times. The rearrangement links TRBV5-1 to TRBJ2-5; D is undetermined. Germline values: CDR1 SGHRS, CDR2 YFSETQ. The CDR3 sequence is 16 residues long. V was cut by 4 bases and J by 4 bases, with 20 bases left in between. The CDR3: CASSRSGRLAGETQYF. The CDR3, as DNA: TGCGCCAGCAGCCGATCTGGGCGGTTGGCAGGAGAGACCCAGTACTTC.

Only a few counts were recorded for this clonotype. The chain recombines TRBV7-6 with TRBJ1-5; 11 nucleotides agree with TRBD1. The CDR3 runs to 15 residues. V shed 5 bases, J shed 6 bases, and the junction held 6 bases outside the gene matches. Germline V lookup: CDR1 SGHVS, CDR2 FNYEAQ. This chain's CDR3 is CASSSGQGAIQPQHF. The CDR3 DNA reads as TGTGCCAGCAGCAGTGGACAGGGGGCGATTCAGCCCCAGCATTTT.

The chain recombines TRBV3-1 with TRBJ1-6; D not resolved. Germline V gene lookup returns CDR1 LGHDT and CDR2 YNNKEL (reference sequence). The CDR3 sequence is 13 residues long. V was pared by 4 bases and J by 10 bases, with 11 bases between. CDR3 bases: TGTGCCAGCAGCCCTTTTCTCCGATCACCCCTCCACTTT. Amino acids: CASSPFLRSPLHF.

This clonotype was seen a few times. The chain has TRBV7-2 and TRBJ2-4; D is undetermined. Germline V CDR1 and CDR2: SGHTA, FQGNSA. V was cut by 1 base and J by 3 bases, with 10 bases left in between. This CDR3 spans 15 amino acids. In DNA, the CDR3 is TGTGCCAGCAGCTTAGAGCCGGCGGACAAAAACATTCAGTACTTC. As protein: CASSLEPADKNIQYF.

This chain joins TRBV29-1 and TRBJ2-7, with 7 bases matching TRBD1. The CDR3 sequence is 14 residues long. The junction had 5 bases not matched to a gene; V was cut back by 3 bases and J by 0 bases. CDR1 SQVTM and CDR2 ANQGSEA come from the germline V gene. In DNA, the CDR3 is TGCAGCGTTGAGGGGACAGAGAGCTCCTACGAGCAGTACTTC. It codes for CSVEGTESSYEQYF.

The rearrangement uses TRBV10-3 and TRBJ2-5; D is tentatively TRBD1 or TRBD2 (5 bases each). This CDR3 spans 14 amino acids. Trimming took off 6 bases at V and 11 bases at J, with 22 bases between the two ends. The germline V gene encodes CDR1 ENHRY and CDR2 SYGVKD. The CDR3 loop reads CAIRSGSSYNEQYF. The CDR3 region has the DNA TGTGCCATCAGATCAGGGAGTTCCTACAATGAGCAGTACTTC.

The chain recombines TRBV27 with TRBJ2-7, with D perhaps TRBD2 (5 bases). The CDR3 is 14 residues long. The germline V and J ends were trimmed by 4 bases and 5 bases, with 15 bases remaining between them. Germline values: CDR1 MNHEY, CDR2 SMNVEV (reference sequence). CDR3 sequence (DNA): TGTGCCAGCAGTTCGGGGTTATGGGGAGACGAGCAGTACTTC. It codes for CASSSGLWGDEQYF.

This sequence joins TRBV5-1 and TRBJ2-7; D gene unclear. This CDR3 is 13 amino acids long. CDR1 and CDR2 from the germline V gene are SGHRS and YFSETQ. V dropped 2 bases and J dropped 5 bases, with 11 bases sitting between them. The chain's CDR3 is CASSLGVIDEQYF. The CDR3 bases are TGCGCCAGCAGCTTAGGTGTAATTGACGAGCAGTACTTC.

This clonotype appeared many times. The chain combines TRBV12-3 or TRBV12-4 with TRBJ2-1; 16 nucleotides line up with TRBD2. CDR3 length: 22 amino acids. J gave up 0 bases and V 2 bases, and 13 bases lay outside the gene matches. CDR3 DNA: TGTGCCAGCAGTTTAAGGGTCTCGGGACTAGCGGGGGGGCCTCGCTCCTACAATGAGCAGTTCTTC. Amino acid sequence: CASSLRVSGLAGGPRSYNEQFF.

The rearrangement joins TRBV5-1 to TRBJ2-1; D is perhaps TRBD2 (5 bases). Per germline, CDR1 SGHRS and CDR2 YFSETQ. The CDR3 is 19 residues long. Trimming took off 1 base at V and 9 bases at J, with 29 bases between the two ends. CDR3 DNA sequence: TGCGCCAGCAGCTTGTTAAGAGTCGAGGGCCCCACAGCTCTGGCTGAGCAGTTCTTC. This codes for CASSLLRVEGPTALAEQFF.

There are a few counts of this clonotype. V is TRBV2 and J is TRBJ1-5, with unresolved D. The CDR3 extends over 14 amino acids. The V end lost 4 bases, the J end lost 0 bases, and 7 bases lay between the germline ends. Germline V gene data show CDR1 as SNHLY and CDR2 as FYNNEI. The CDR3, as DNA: TGTGCCAGCAGTGGCATCTTTAGCAATCAGCCCCAGCATTTT. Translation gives CASSGIFSNQPQHF.

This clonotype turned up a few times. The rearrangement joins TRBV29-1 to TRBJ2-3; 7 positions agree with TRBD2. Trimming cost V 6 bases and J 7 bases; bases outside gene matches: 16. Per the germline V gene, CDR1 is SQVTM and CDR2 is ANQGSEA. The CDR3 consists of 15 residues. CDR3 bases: TGCAGCGTGAACCGGGACTATGATCACCCCAATACGCAGTATTTT. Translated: CSVNRDYDHPNTQYF.

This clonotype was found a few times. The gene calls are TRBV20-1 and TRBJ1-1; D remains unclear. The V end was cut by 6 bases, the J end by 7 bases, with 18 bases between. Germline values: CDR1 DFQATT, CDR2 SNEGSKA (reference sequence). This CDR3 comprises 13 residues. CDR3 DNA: TGCAGTGCCCCTGGCGACATCGGGAATGAAGCTTTCTTT. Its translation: CSAPGDIGNEAFF.

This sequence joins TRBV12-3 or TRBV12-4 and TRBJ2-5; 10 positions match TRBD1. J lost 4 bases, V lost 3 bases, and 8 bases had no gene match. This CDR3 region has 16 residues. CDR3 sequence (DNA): TGTGCCAGCAGTTTCGGGACAGGGGTTGTCGGAGAGACCCAGTACTTC. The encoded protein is CASSFGTGVVGETQYF.

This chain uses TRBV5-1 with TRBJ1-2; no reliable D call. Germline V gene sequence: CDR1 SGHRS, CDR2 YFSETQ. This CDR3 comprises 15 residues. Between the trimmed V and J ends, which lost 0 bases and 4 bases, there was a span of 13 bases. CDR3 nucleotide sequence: TGCGCCAGCAGCTTGGTGACGGGGTTGGGCTATGGCTACACCTTC. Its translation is CASSLVTGLGYGYTF.

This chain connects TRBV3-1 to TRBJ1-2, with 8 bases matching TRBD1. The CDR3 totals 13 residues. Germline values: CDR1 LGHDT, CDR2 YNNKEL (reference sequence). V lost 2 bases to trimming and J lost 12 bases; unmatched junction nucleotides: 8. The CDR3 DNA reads TGTGCCAGCAGCCAAACAAGACAGGGGAACAACACCTTC. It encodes CASSQTRQGNNTF. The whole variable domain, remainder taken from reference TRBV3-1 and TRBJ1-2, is DTAVSQTPKYLVTQMGNDKSIKCEQNLGHDTMYWYKQDSKKFLKIMFSYNNKELIINETVPNRFSPKSPDKAHLNLHINSLELGDSAVYFCASSQTRQGNNTFGSGTRLTVV.

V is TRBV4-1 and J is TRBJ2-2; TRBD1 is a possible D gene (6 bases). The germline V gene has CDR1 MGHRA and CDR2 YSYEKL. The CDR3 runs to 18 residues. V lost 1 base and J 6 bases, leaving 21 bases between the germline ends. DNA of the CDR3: TGCGCCAGCAGCCAAGGAGTGACCAGGGGAGCGTTGGCCGGGGAGCTGTTTTTT. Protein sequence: CASSQGVTRGALAGELFF.

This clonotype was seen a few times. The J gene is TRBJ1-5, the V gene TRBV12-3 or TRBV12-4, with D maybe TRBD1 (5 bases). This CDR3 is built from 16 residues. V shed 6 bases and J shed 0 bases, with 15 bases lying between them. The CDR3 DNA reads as TGTGCCAGCAGCCCGGGGCGGTCCCGTAGCAATCAGCCCCAGCATTTT. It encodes CASSPGRSRSNQPQHF.

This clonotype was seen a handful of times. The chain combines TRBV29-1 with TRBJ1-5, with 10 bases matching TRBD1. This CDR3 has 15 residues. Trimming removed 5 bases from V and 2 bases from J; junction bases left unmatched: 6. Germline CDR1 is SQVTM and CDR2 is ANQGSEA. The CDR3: CSVRVGTGGNQPQHF. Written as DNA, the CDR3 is TGCAGCGTTAGGGTTGGGACAGGGGGCAATCAGCCCCAGCATTTT. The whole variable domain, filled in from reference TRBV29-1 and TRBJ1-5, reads SAVISQKPSRDICQRGTSLTIQCQVDSQVTMMFWYRQQPGQSLTLIATANQGSEATYESGFVIDKFPISRPNLTFSTLTVSNMSPEDSSIYLCSVRVGTGGNQPQHFGDGTRLSIL.

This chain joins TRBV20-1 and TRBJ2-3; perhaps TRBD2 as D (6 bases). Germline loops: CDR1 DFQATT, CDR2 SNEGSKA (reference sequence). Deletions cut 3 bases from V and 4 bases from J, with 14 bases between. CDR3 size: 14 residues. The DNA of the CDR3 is TGCAGTGCTAGCTTCATGGCGGGGTCAGATACGCAGTATTTT. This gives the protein CSASFMAGSDTQYF.

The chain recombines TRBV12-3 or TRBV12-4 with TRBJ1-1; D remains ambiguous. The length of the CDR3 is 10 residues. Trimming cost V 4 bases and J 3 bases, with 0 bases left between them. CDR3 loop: CASSYTEAFF. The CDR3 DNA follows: TGTGCCAGCAGTTACACTGAAGCTTTCTTT.